The 25 T cell receptor beta chains below were found in one sample sequenced in a study of cytomegalovirus exposure and HLA in healthy donors. Primers included in the PCR were 60 Vbeta and 13 Jbeta primers. This table comes from immunoSEQ multiplex PCR, and its TCRdb copy is limited to in-frame clones, with some not included. The table lists approximately 150,000 clones, roughly 80% of them singletons. The sequenced sample consisted of PBMCs. The receptors were sampled from a man aged 30-40 years in good health and CMV-seronegative.

The chain joins TRBV9 to TRBJ1-6; perhaps TRBD1 as D (6 bases). V was cut by 4 bases and J by 9 bases, with 14 bases left in between. The germline CDR1 and CDR2 sequences are SGDLS and YYNGEE. CDR3 length: 14 amino acids. CDR3 residues: CASSPDSYGSPLHF. CDR3 sequence (DNA): TGTGCCAGCAGCCCGGACAGTTATGGTTCACCCCTCCACTTT.

In DNA, the CDR3 is TGTGCCAGCAGCGCAGGGACAGGGAACCCGAACACTGAAGCTTTCTTT. Its protein product is CASSAGTGNPNTEAFF. The gene calls are TRBV5-6 and TRBJ1-1, with 9 bases fitting TRBD1. The germline CDR1 and CDR2 sequences are SGHDT and YYEEEE. J was trimmed by 1 base and V by 4 bases; bases with no gene match: 8. The CDR3 runs 16 residues.

In this sample, this clone turned up a few times. This chain connects TRBV7-9 to TRBJ2-7, with D perhaps TRBD2 (5 bases). The CDR3 runs 13 residues. Trimming took off 7 bases at V and 5 bases at J, with 15 bases between the two ends. CDR1 and CDR2 (germline): SEHNR, FQNEAQ (reference sequence). For the CDR3, the DNA is TGTGCCAGCAAGGACGGTTGGGGAGACGAGCAGTACTTC. Translating it yields CASKDGWGDEQYF.

The chain carries TRBV2 and TRBJ2-1; 9 bases match TRBD2. Germline CDR1 and CDR2: SNHLY and FYNNEI. The CDR3 spans 15 residues. Germline trimming cut 8 bases from V and 7 bases from J; bases unmatched to any gene: 12. The CDR3 here is CASGTSLYGGNEQFF. CDR3 in DNA: TGTGCCAGCGGGACTAGCCTTTATGGGGGTAATGAGCAGTTCTTC.

To note about this clone: The germline gene is not matched at one end of the junction; a read error may be the cause. The chain has TRBV7-7 and TRBJ2-3; maybe TRBD2 (6 bases). This CDR3 region has 13 residues. The germline CDR1 and CDR2 sequences are SSHAT and FNYEAQ (reference sequence). CDR3 protein: CASSPRLADTQYF. The CDR3 bases are TGTGCTAGCAGCCCCCGGCTAGCGGATACGCAGTATTTT.

V is TRBV27 and J is TRBJ2-7; 10 bases are shared with TRBD2. The CDR3 sequence is 15 residues long. Losses at the gene ends were 6 bases for V and 2 bases for J; bases not matched to a gene: 7. Germline V gives CDR1 MNHEY, CDR2 SMNVEV (reference sequence). CDR3 protein: CASRATSGAPYEQYF. The CDR3 nucleotides are TGTGCCAGCAGGGCAACTAGCGGGGCACCCTACGAGCAGTACTTC.

This clone was counted once. The V gene is TRBV18, the J gene TRBJ1-1; 7 bases match TRBD1. This CDR3 has 14 residues. The V gene's germline CDR1 is KGHSH and CDR2 LQKENI. After removal of 2 bases from V and 1 base from J, the junction contained 1 base not matched to a gene. The CDR3 region is CASSPAGGNTEAFF. CDR3 nucleotides: TGTGCCAGCTCACCAGCAGGGGGGAACACTGAAGCTTTCTTT.

The V call is TRBV28, the J call TRBJ1-1, with unresolved D. V dropped 3 bases and J dropped 2 bases, with 16 bases sitting between them. Germline-derived CDR1 and CDR2 are MDHEN and SYDVKM. CDR3 length: 16 amino acids. The CDR3 DNA reads as TGTGCCAGCAGTTTTGAGGCAATGACTCCAAACACTGAAGCTTTCTTT. Protein sequence: CASSFEAMTPNTEAFF.

The chain employs TRBV25-1 and TRBJ1-6; D is unclear. Deletions cut 1 base from V and 9 bases from J, with 22 bases between. The CDR3 loop spans 18 amino acids. CDR1 is MGHDK and CDR2 is SYGVNS in the germline V gene. CDR3 coding DNA: TGTGCCAGCAGTGAATTCTTCGGGGAAGGTAAAAGAATTTCACCCCTCCACTTT. This gives the protein CASSEFFGEGKRISPLHF.

This clone has just a few counts. The chain employs TRBV19 and TRBJ2-1, with 13 bases lining up with TRBD2. The J segment lost 4 bases and the V segment lost 9 bases, leaving 18 bases of the junction unmatched. Looked up from germline, CDR1 is LNHDA and CDR2 is SQIVND (reference sequence). This CDR3 has 19 amino acids. The CDR3: CARPRQRLAGGFRYNEQFF. As DNA, the CDR3 is TGTGCCAGGCCGCGCCAGAGACTAGCGGGAGGTTTTAGATACAATGAGCAGTTCTTC.

This clone appeared once. The chain has TRBV7-2 and TRBJ1-4, with D possibly being TRBD1 (6 bases). Germline lookup yields CDR1 SGHTA and CDR2 FQGNSA. This CDR3 region has 14 residues. V lost 1 base, J lost 8 bases, and 11 bases lay in between. The CDR3: CASSLGGGGEKLFF. The DNA for the CDR3 is TGTGCCAGCAGCTTAGGAGGGGGTGGAGAAAAACTGTTTTTT.

The chain employs TRBV20-1 and TRBJ1-2; no firm D call. Germline loops: CDR1 DFQATT, CDR2 SNEGSKA (reference sequence). Trimming took off 6 bases at V and 0 bases at J, with 5 bases between the two ends. This CDR3 region has 11 residues. This CDR3 is CSAAANYGYTF. The CDR3 nucleotides read TGCAGTGCGGCGGCTAACTATGGCTACACCTTC.

The chain joins TRBV5-1 to TRBJ2-5, with 7 bases aligning to TRBD2. CDR1 SGHRS and CDR2 YFSETQ come from the germline V gene. The CDR3 is made up of 16 amino acids. V shed 4 bases, J shed 0 bases, and the junction held 9 bases outside the gene matches. CDR3: CASSLVGGGYQETQYF. The CDR3 coding sequence is TGCGCCAGCAGCCTGGTCGGGGGAGGGTACCAAGAGACCCAGTACTTC.

The CDR3 bases are TGTGCCAGCAGTTTACACGACAGGATCACTGAAGCTTTCTTT. This gives the protein CASSLHDRITEAFF. This chain uses TRBV27 with TRBJ1-1; tentatively, D is TRBD1 (6 bases). CDR1 is MNHEY, CDR2 SMNVEV, per germline (reference sequence). The V gene lost 2 bases and the J gene lost 4 bases, with 11 bases spanning the gap. The CDR3 spans 14 residues.

The V and J genes are TRBV18 and TRBJ1-5; D unresolved. Germline V gene sequence: CDR1 KGHSH, CDR2 LQKENI. V lost 3 bases and J 5 bases, leaving 14 bases between the germline ends. CDR3 length: 15 amino acids. CDR3 nucleotides: TGTGCCAGCTCACCGGGAGAGGTCCGGGATCAGCCCCAGCATTTT. Residues: CASSPGEVRDQPQHF.

As to this clone: Its ends do not fully match the called genes, so a read error is possible. The chain recombines TRBV7-9 with TRBJ1-2; tentatively, D is TRBD1 (5 bases). There are 10 residues in the CDR3. The V gene's germline CDR1 is SEHNR and CDR2 FQNEAQ (reference sequence). The chain's CDR3 is CSSSPGGYTF. The CDR3 DNA is TGTTCCAGCAGCCCAGGGGGCTACACCTTC.

This clone was counted only a few times. The chain recombines TRBV29-1 with TRBJ2-7; 12 bases are a match to TRBD1. The CDR3 runs 15 residues. The junction had 8 bases not matched to a gene; V was cut back by 5 bases and J by 3 bases. The germline V gene has CDR1 SQVTM and CDR2 ANQGSEA. The chain's CDR3 is CSVQGQGATYYEQYF. The CDR3 DNA is TGCAGCGTTCAGGGACAGGGGGCTACATACTACGAGCAGTACTTC.

This clone was detected only a few times. The chain combines TRBV19 with TRBJ1-1; D ambiguous. This CDR3 is 13 amino acids long. Germline V gives CDR1 LNHDA, CDR2 SQIVND (reference sequence). V shed 1 base and J shed 6 bases, with 9 bases lying between them. CDR3 bases: TGTGCCAGTAGTATAGGACTGTCCCCTGAAGCTTTCTTT. Protein: CASSIGLSPEAFF.

This chain joins TRBV5-1 and TRBJ2-6; 7 nucleotides align to TRBD1. The V gene's germline CDR1 is SGHRS and CDR2 YFSETQ. Unmatched junction bases numbered 8, after V lost 4 bases and J lost 4 bases. CDR3 length: 16 residues. The CDR3 sequence is CASSITDRAGANVLTF. The CDR3 DNA sequence: TGCGCCAGCAGCATCACTGACAGGGCCGGGGCCAACGTCCTGACTTTC. The full variable domain, rest sourced from reference TRBV5-1 and TRBJ2-6, is KAGVTQTPRYLIKTRGQQVTLSCSPISGHRSVSWYQQTPGQGLQFLFEYFSETQRNKGNFPGRFSGRQFSNSRSEMNVSTLELGDSALYLCASSITDRAGANVLTFGAGSRLTVL.

This clone has more than one count but fewer than ten. The chain carries TRBV2 and TRBJ2-7, with D perhaps matching TRBD2 (5 bases). V was shortened by 7 bases and J by 7 bases, with 23 bases between the two germline ends. This CDR3 spans 15 amino acids. The germline CDR1 and CDR2 sequences are SNHLY and FYNNEI. CDR3 DNA sequence: TGTGCCAGCAACCCTATCCACGGTGGACTCGGTGAGCAGTACTTC. This codes for CASNPIHGGLGEQYF.

The chain couples TRBV5-1 to TRBJ2-7; 8 nucleotides line up with TRBD1. Germline V gene lookup returns CDR1 SGHRS and CDR2 YFSETQ. V lost 4 bases to trimming and J lost 4 bases; unmatched junction nucleotides: 7. This CDR3 is 14 amino acids long. The CDR3 is CASSGQGKTYEQYF. The CDR3 DNA sequence: TGCGCCAGCAGCGGACAGGGCAAAACTTACGAGCAGTACTTC.

The gene calls are TRBV2 and TRBJ2-2; 9 positions match TRBD1. The ends lost 7 bases at V and 2 bases at J; junction bases unmatched: 2. The CDR3 has 14 amino acids. The V gene's germline CDR1 is SNHLY and CDR2 FYNNEI. The CDR3 protein is CASTQGANTGELFF. Here the CDR3 DNA reads TGTGCCAGCACACAGGGGGCTAACACCGGGGAGCTGTTTTTT. Complete variable domain (other parts from reference TRBV2 and TRBJ2-2): EPEVTQTPSHQVTQMGQEVILRCVPISNHLYFYWYRQILGQKVEFLVSFYNNEISEKSEIFDDQFSVERPDGSNFTLKIRSTKLEDSAMYFCASTQGANTGELFFGEGSRLTVL.

This clone was seen more than once but under ten times. Other nucleotide sequences in the sample specify the same CDR3. The chain recombines TRBV28 with TRBJ2-7; D not resolved. V was trimmed by 4 bases and J by 0 bases, leaving 4 bases between them. CDR1 and CDR2 from the germline V gene are MDHEN and SYDVKM. The length of the CDR3 is 12 residues. This CDR3 is CASSSSSYEQYF. The CDR3 region has the DNA TGTGCCAGCAGTTCGAGCTCCTACGAGCAGTACTTC. Based on the CDR3 plus reference TRBV28 and TRBJ2-7, the full variable domain is DVKVTQSSRYLVKRTGEKVFLECVQDMDHENMFWYRQDPGLGLRLIYFSYDVKMKEKGDIPEGYSVSREKKERFSLILESASTNQTSMYLCASSSSSYEQYFGPGTRLTVT.

The V call is TRBV28, the J call TRBJ2-7; D gene unclear. Germline CDR1 reads MDHEN; CDR2 reads SYDVKM. This CDR3 has 11 amino acids. Trimming stripped 6 bases from V and 2 bases from J, with 5 bases between. The CDR3 protein is CASSSTYEQYF. CDR3 sequence (DNA): TGTGCCAGCAGCTCTACCTACGAGCAGTACTTC.

This chain links TRBV29-1 with TRBJ1-4, with 9 bases identical to TRBD1. Unmatched junction bases numbered 8, after V lost 7 bases and J lost 5 bases. The germline V gene has CDR1 SQVTM and CDR2 ANQGSEA. The CDR3 runs 14 residues. CDR3 loop: CSAGRGQGNEKLFF. The CDR3 DNA reads as TGCAGCGCCGGACGAGGACAGGGGAATGAAAAACTGTTTTTT.